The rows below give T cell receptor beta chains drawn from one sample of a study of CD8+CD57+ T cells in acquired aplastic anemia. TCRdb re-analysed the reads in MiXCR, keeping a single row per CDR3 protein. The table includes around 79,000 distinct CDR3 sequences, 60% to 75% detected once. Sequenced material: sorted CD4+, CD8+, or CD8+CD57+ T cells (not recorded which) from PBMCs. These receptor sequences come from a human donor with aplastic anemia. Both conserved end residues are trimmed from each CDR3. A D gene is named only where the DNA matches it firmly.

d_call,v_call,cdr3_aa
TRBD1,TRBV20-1,SARDSDRGVTKAF
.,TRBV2,ASDPGGGSYNEQF
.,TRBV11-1,ASSGMRSYNEQF
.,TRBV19,ASSITVLRTSGNTIY
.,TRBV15,ATSRGHANEKLF
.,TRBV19,ASSIGGVGETQY
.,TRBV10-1,ASIHGDYGYT
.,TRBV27,ASTPGPPNTEAF
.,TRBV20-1,SARSGYGENYGYT
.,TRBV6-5,ASSSDSSYEQY
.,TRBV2,ASILGLNTEAF
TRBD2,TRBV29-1,EEAGVPSETQY
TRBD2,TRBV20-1,SAPARRTSRTYEQY
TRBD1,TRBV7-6,ASSGRTGAETQY
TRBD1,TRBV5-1,ASSPGTGLLSPLH
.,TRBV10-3,AIKGGSRENEQF
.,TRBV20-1,SARTRLAEQY
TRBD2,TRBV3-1,ASSPRAGVGYNEQF
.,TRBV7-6,ASSPGANQPQH
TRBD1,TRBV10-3,AISESSSSGGAYEQY
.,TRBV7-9,ASQGSYEQY
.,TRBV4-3,ASSQERRPYGYT
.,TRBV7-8,ASSFEVYNEQF
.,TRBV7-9,ASSTLHNEQF
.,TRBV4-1,ASSQVVGLANYGYT
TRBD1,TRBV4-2,ASSQRTGIMNTEAF
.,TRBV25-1,ASSDHQGLYEQY
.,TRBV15,ATSRVGSGREAF
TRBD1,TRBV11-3,ASSYSLDRELSGYT
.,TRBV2,ASSLIQGIVGETQY
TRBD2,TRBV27,ASNSGSYNEQF
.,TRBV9,ASTDSQETQY
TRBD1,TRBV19,ASSTMGQGYQPQH
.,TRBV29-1,SVEDRAGVSGNTIY
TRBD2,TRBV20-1,SARDSLLAGGANTQY
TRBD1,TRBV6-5,ASSYRSGTGPVGAF
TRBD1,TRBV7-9,ASSDPGGTDTQY
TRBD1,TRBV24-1,ATQRTGILPYGYT
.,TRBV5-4,ASSLQIGQTYYEQY
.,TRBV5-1,ASSLGSSSYNEQF
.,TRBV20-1,SAPTTGQNEKLF
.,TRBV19,ASSIDQESNQPQH
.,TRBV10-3,AISESTAVSNQPQH
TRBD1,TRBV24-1,ATSDVLGTGGETQY
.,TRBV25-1,ASSEPTSSGNTIY